The 21 T cell receptor beta chains below come from one sample, sequenced in a study of OX40 agonist ivuxolimab in advanced cancers. Receptor amplification or capture employed the immunoSEQ multiplex PCR assay. The table was pulled from immuneACCESS by TCRdb, which kept in-frame rearrangements only. Such tables lose some clones; where checked, under half of the loss comes from unresolved V genes, and the rest has no known cause. For this sample the table gives roughly 100,000 clones, of which about nine tenths were detected only once. Clones ranked in the top ten supply 0.45% to 0.5% of the sample. Sequencing was performed on CD4+ or CD8+ T cells sorted from blood, taken in a trial of the OX40 agonist ivuxolimab. Every receptor here comes from an adult with an advanced solid tumor such as melanoma, head and neck, liver or kidney cancer.

The rearrangement links TRBV4-1 to TRBJ2-7; 8 bases map to TRBD2. This CDR3 has 14 residues. Germline CDR1 MGHRA, CDR2 YSYEKL. Unmatched junction bases numbered 8, after V lost 6 bases and J lost 4 bases. CDR3 sequence reads: CASRESGGVYEQYF. CDR3 in DNA: TGCGCCAGCAGAGAGAGCGGGGGCGTTTACGAGCAGTACTTC.

The V and J genes are TRBV29-1 and TRBJ1-2; D possibly corresponds to TRBD1 (6 bases). From germline, CDR1 is SQVTM and CDR2 ANQGSEA. This CDR3 contains 12 residues. V lost 6 bases, J lost 7 bases, and 15 bases lay in between. The CDR3 is CSVQDSLCGYTF. The CDR3 bases are TGCAGCGTACAGGACAGTCTCTGTGGCTACACCTTC.

V gene TRBV28 combines with J gene TRBJ1-1, with D maybe TRBD1 (5 bases). The CDR3 extends over 16 amino acids. The germline V gene encodes CDR1 MDHEN and CDR2 SYDVKM. Trimming shortened V by 3 bases and J by 6 bases, and 20 bases separated the two germline ends. The CDR3, as DNA: TGTGCCAGCAGTTTCGGAGGGGAGGGAATGATTGCTGAAGCTTTCTTT. This sequence encodes CASSFGGEGMIAEAFF.

This chain uses TRBV6-5 with TRBJ1-1, with a weak D call TRBD1 (6 bases). Germline values: CDR1 MNHEY, CDR2 SVGAGI. The CDR3 loop spans 14 amino acids. Trimming removed 8 bases at V and 4 bases at J, with 17 bases between. The chain's CDR3 is CASRPTGGGTEAFF. For the CDR3, the DNA is TGTGCCAGCCGCCCGACAGGTGGAGGCACTGAAGCTTTCTTT.

This sequence joins TRBV15 and TRBJ1-2, with a possible D match to TRBD1 (5 bases). Deletions cut 5 bases from V and 4 bases from J, with 17 bases between. CDR3 size: 15 residues. The V gene's germline CDR1 is LNHNV and CDR2 YYDKDF (reference sequence). The CDR3 loop is CATSPIDRFFYGYTF. The CDR3 DNA reads TGTGCCACCAGCCCTATAGACAGATTTTTCTATGGCTACACCTTC.

This rearrangement joins TRBV4-3 to TRBJ2-1; TRBD2 is a possible D gene (5 bases). Trimming removed 0 bases from V and 7 bases from J, with 16 bases in between. Germline values: CDR1 LGHNA, CDR2 YSLEER. The CDR3 covers 16 residues. The CDR3 region has the DNA TGCGCCAGCAGCCAAGAGTTTGCAGACTACACGAATGAGCAGTTCTTC. It codes for CASSQEFADYTNEQFF.

This chain connects TRBV11-1 to TRBJ2-5; no definite D call. Germline V gene sequence: CDR1 SGHAT, CDR2 FQDESV (reference sequence). The CDR3 totals 14 residues. Trimming removed 3 bases from V and 0 bases from J, with 8 bases in between. CDR3 in DNA: TGTGCCAGCAGCTTCAACCAGTACCAAGAGACCCAGTACTTC. Protein: CASSFNQYQETQYF. Supplemented by reference TRBV11-1 and TRBJ2-5, the full variable domain reads EAEVAQSPRYKITEKSQAVAFWCDPISGHATLYWYRQILGQGPELLVQFQDESVVDDSQLPKDRFSAERLKGVDSTLKIQPAELGDSAMYLCASSFNQYQETQYFGPGTRLLVL.

V and J are TRBV2 and TRBJ2-2; TRBD2 agrees at 7 bases. The CDR3 spans 12 residues. V shed 7 bases, J shed 7 bases, and the junction held 3 bases outside the gene matches. Germline CDR1 reads SNHLY; CDR2 reads FYNNEI. CDR3 protein: CASIGEGGELFF. The CDR3 nucleotides are TGTGCCAGCATCGGGGAGGGCGGGGAGCTGTTTTTT.

V is TRBV30 and J is TRBJ1-1; D uncertain. Trimming removed 3 bases from V and 3 bases from J, with 11 bases in between. CDR3 length: 13 residues. Germline loops: CDR1 GTSNPN, CDR2 SVGIG (reference sequence). CDR3 nucleotides: TGTGCCTGGAGCCTTGACGGGCACACTGAAGCTTTCTTT. Its translation is CAWSLDGHTEAFF. Filled out from reference TRBV30 and TRBJ1-1, the complete variable domain reads SQTIHQWPATLVQPVGSPLSLECTVEGTSNPNLYWYRQAAGRGLQLLFYSVGIGQISSEVPQNLSASRPQDRQFILSSKKLLLSDSGFYLCAWSLDGHTEAFFGQGTRLTVV.

A note on this clone: The junction departs from germline at one end; a sequencing error may be responsible. The CDR3 DNA reads as TGCAGCGTTATTGGGGGACGGGCCACAAACAACGGGGAGCTGTTTTTT. Residues: CSVIGGRATNNGELFF. The V and J genes are TRBV29-1 and TRBJ2-2; the D call may be TRBD1 or TRBD2 (5 bases each). Germline CDR1 SQVTM, CDR2 ANQGSEA. The CDR3 sequence is 16 residues long.

This chain connects TRBV10-3 to TRBJ2-3, with D hard to call. V lost 6 bases to trimming and J lost 4 bases, with 8 bases between them. Germline V gene data show CDR1 as ENHRY and CDR2 as SYGVKD. This CDR3 spans 12 amino acids. The CDR3 spells CAISGNADTQYF. The CDR3 DNA reads TGTGCCATCAGCGGAAACGCAGATACGCAGTATTTT.

The rearrangement joins TRBV11-2 to TRBJ2-5, with a possible D match to TRBD1 (6 bases). The V gene lost 6 bases and the J gene lost 2 bases, with 22 bases spanning the gap. Germline V gene lookup returns CDR1 SGHAT and CDR2 FQNNGV. The length of the CDR3 is 17 residues. Here the CDR3 DNA reads TGTGCCAGCAGAGAGACGACAGGTCTCTCCCCACAAGAGACCCAGTACTTC. Translated: CASRETTGLSPQETQYF.

This clone was seen only once. The chain recombines TRBV7-2 with TRBJ2-7; no clear D gene. In germline, CDR1 is SGHTA, CDR2 FQGNSA. The CDR3 extends over 14 amino acids. With 8 bases removed from V and 4 bases from J, the gap between germline ends came to 18 bases. CDR3 DNA: TGTGCCAGCCTCGTGACTTACACCTCATACGAGCAGTACTTC. This gives the protein CASLVTYTSYEQYF.

The chain employs TRBV7-2 and TRBJ1-1; 7 positions match TRBD1. The CDR3 is 15 residues long. The germline V gene encodes CDR1 SGHTA and CDR2 FQGNSA. V trimming: 5 bases; J trimming: 7 bases; junction bases outside the gene matches: 13. The CDR3 here is CASSQQPTGFGEAFF. In DNA form, the CDR3 reads TGTGCCAGCAGCCAACAACCGACAGGGTTTGGTGAAGCTTTCTTT. Full variable domain (rest looked up from reference TRBV7-2 and TRBJ1-1): GAGVSQSPSNKVTEKGKDVELRCDPISGHTALYWYRQSLGQGLEFLIYFQGNSAPDKSGLPSDRFSAERTGGSVSTLTIQRTQQEDSAVYLCASSQQPTGFGEAFFGQGTRLTVV.

The CDR3 is CASSPGREQYF. The CDR3 DNA is TGTGCCAGCAGTCCTGGGAGGGAGCAGTACTTC. The chain uses TRBV7-9 and TRBJ2-7; TRBD2 is a possible D gene (6 bases). From germline, CDR1 is SEHNR and CDR2 FQNEAQ (reference sequence). The CDR3 runs to 11 residues. Trimming removed 6 bases at V and 7 bases at J, with 10 bases between.

The chain joins TRBV7-2 to TRBJ2-5, with TRBD1 as a possible D gene (6 bases). V gave up 4 bases and J gave up 5 bases, with 17 bases separating them. Germline V CDR1 and CDR2: SGHTA, FQGNSA. This CDR3 comprises 15 residues. The DNA for the CDR3 is TGTGCCAGCAGCTCGTCCCGAGGGGGAGCGGAGACCCAGTACTTC. It yields the protein CASSSSRGGAETQYF.

V and J are TRBV2 and TRBJ1-4; TRBD1 aligns across 8 bases. This CDR3 has 15 amino acids. The trim removed 6 bases at V and 1 base at J, leaving 4 bases unmatched. Germline V lookup: CDR1 SNHLY, CDR2 FYNNEI. Here the CDR3 DNA reads TGTGCCAGCAGCGGACAGGGTGAAACTAATGAAAAACTGTTTTTT. Protein product: CASSGQGETNEKLFF.

The chain employs TRBV7-9 and TRBJ2-5; tentative D call: TRBD2 (6 bases). Germline assignment: CDR1 SEHNR and CDR2 FQNEAQ (reference sequence). With 3 bases removed from V and 1 base from J, the gap between germline ends came to 15 bases. The CDR3 is made up of 16 amino acids. DNA of the CDR3: TGTGCCAGCAGCTTTTCCAGGAGGGGCGGCCAAGAGACCCAGTACTTC. This encodes CASSFSRRGGQETQYF.

V gene TRBV19 combines with J gene TRBJ1-1; D not certain. V was cut by 7 bases and J by 1 base, with 10 bases left in between. Germline V gene lookup returns CDR1 LNHDA and CDR2 SQIVND (reference sequence). This CDR3 comprises 13 residues. The CDR3 spells CASTTLTNTEAFF. In DNA form, the CDR3 reads TGTGCCAGTACCACATTAACGAACACTGAAGCTTTCTTT.

This clone was recorded only once. The chain couples TRBV28 to TRBJ1-2; 8 bases align to TRBD1. This CDR3 contains 14 residues. The trim removed 7 bases at V and 3 bases at J, leaving 7 bases unmatched. Germline-derived CDR1 and CDR2 are MDHEN and SYDVKM. The CDR3, as DNA: TGTGCCAGCACTCCGCCGGACAGGGACTATGGCTACACCTTC. Encoded protein: CASTPPDRDYGYTF.

The chain recombines TRBV10-3 with TRBJ2-1, with TRBD1 as a possible D gene (6 bases). V gave up 11 bases and J gave up 4 bases, with 15 bases separating them. Germline V CDR1 and CDR2: ENHRY, SYGVKD. The CDR3 is 13 amino acids. The CDR3 bases are TGTGCCTCGAACCCAGGGGAGTACAATGAGCAGTTCTTC. Amino acids: CASNPGEYNEQFF.